The entry below gives a single T cell receptor (beta chain) sequence along with its context. The antigen remains undetermined. Autoimmune disease history or systemic immunosuppression led to patient exclusion. The sample comes from a study of OX40 agonist ivuxolimab in advanced cancers. The study, taken as a whole, reports: On average, a greater number of expanded clones characterised CD8+ T cells relative to CD4+. The authors did not determine the antigen specificity of the expanded peripheral T cells.

Assay: immunoSEQ multiplex PCR; the TCRdb copy retains only in-frame clones and omits some. The sample holds some 80,000 clones, around nine tenths seen once. This CDR3 spans 14 amino acids. Germline CDR1 reads MDHEN; CDR2 reads SYDVKM. Trimming cost V 5 bases and J 0 bases, with 8 bases left between them. The sample was CD4+ or CD8+ T cells sorted from blood, taken in a trial of the OX40 agonist ivuxolimab. The receptor was isolated from an adult with an advanced solid tumor such as melanoma, head and neck, liver or kidney cancer. The chain carries TRBV28 and TRBJ1-3; D is undetermined. The chain's CDR3 is CASSVYNSGNTIYF. The CDR3 DNA reads as TGTGCCAGCAGTGTATACAACTCTGGAAACACCATATATTTT.